This note documents a single T cell receptor beta chain sequence. This sample stems from a study of monozygotic twins with inflammatory bowel disease. Germline V gene data show CDR1 as KGHSH and CDR2 as LQKENI. This CDR3 has 14 amino acids. Using the 5' RACE reads, TCRdb records one entry per CDR3 protein without DNA. Its listing shows some 200,000 distinct CDR3 sequences. Sample: blood. The receptor comes from a human donor with ulcerative colitis or Crohn's disease, or a healthy co-twin of an affected twin (not recorded which). The V gene is TRBV18, the J gene TRBJ2-1. The CDR3 reads CASYRDILIDEQFF.